This TCR beta chain stems from a study of CD8+ T cells in alopecia areata. About the research overall: In an open-label trial, patients got 5 to 10 mg tofacitinib twice daily. Tofacitinib treatment spanned 6 to 18 months, with 6 months off drug afterward. Study results and limitations: A large proportion of expanded lesional clones were detected persisting in scalp and blood during tofacitinib. With one nonresponder, baseline CD8+ expansion's link to response remains uncertain.

Treatment specified: oral pan-JAK inhibitor, 5-10 mg twice daily. The CDR3 has 17 amino acids. With 0 bases removed from V and 0 bases from J, the gap between germline ends came to 14 bases. The germline V gene has CDR1 SQVTM and CDR2 ANQGSEA. Following RNA extraction, reverse transcription yielded cDNA that acted as the sequencing template. Using immunoSEQ multiplex PCR, the repertoire was profiled, and TCRdb retains in-frame clones only, with some absent. The sample consists of 150,000 to 200,000 clones, approximately 50% of them appearing once. Worth noting for this clone: Its antigen is not identified.

The chain uses TRBV29-1 and TRBJ2-2; D not certain. This TCR was recovered from a human donor with alopecia areata. The starting material was CD8+ T cells sorted from blood, obtained around week 54, from a patient treated with tofacitinib. CDR3 residues: CSVEDLRRMPNTGELFF. The CDR3 DNA follows: TGCAGCGTTGAAGATCTTCGGCGGATGCCGAACACCGGGGAGCTGTTTTTT.